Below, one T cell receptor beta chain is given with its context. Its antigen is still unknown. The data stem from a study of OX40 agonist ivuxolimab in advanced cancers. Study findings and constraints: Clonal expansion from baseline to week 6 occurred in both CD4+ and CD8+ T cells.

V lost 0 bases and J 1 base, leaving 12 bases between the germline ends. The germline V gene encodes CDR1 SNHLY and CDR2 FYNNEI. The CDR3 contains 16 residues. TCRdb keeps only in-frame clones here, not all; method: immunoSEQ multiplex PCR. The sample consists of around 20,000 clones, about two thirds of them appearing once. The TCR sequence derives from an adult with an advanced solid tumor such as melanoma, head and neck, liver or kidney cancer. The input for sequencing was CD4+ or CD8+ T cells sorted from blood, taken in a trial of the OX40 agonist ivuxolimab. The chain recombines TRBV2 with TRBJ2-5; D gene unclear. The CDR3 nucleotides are TGTGCCAGCAGTGAAGCGCCCAGGACGAGCCAAGAGACCCAGTACTTC. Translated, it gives CASSEAPRTSQETQYF.